These T cell receptor beta chains were read from a single sample in a study of blood T cell repertoires in COVID-19. Using immunoSEQ multiplex PCR, the repertoire was profiled, and TCRdb retains in-frame clones only, with some absent. This table has 80,000 to 95,000 clones, roughly 87% appearing once. Sequencing was done on a sample of peripheral blood. These receptors all come from a woman aged 50 to 60 with active or convalescent COVID-19. Both conserved end residues are part of each CDR3. D genes are given only for firm matches.

J: TRBJ1-5; D: NA; V: TRBV21-1; CDR3: CASSTDRGNQPQHF
J: TRBJ2-1; D: NA; V: TRBV6-2/TRBV6-3; CDR3: CASSLQGGYNEQFF
J: TRBJ1-5; D: NA; V: TRBV6-5; CDR3: CASSYRHQGQPQHF
J: TRBJ1-5; D: NA; V: TRBV23-1; CDR3: CASSQSRVSETQPQHF
J: TRBJ2-1; D: NA; V: TRBV9; CDR3: CASSHGRNEQFF
J: TRBJ1-2; D: TRBD1; V: TRBV3-1/TRBV3-2; CDR3: CASSPTGSSTNYGYTF
J: TRBJ2-2; D: NA; V: TRBV28; CDR3: CASHRNTGELFF
J: TRBJ2-1; D: NA; V: TRBV5-4; CDR3: CASSPEGSRENEQFF
J: TRBJ2-3; D: NA; V: TRBV27; CDR3: CASSPRGEGTDTQYF
J: TRBJ2-5; D: TRBD1; V: TRBV3-1/TRBV3-2; CDR3: CASSQDFDRVKKTQYF
J: TRBJ1-5; D: NA; V: TRBV6-1; CDR3: CASSEASASGQPQHF
J: TRBJ2-2; D: TRBD1; V: TRBV3-1/TRBV3-2; CDR3: CASSSGTGGFGELFF
J: TRBJ1-2; D: TRBD1; V: TRBV13; CDR3: CASPSDRGPGYGYTF
J: TRBJ1-3; D: TRBD1; V: TRBV2; CDR3: CASREQGAFSGNTIYF
J: TRBJ2-2; D: TRBD1; V: TRBV5-8; CDR3: CASSRQGTNTGELFF
J: TRBJ2-7; D: TRBD2; V: TRBV27; CDR3: CASASGGAPYEQYF
J: TRBJ2-1; D: TRBD2; V: TRBV30; CDR3: CACRLAGGPLSFF
J: TRBJ2-7; D: NA; V: TRBV27; CDR3: CASRDNSYEQYF
J: TRBJ2-5; D: TRBD2; V: TRBV4-3; CDR3: CASSPTAGGPGETQYF
J: TRBJ2-3; D: NA; V: TRBV5-1; CDR3: CASRQEVDTQYF
J: TRBJ2-7; D: TRBD2; V: TRBV6-5; CDR3: CASTAVRGLGEQYF
J: TRBJ1-1; D: NA; V: TRBV4-3; CDR3: CASSQQVLNTEAFF
J: TRBJ1-5; D: NA; V: TRBV2; CDR3: CASSITGGSNQPQHF
J: TRBJ1-2; D: TRBD1; V: TRBV2; CDR3: CAGTDPNYGYTF
J: TRBJ2-5; D: TRBD2; V: TRBV11-2; CDR3: CASSLVFSSGIKQETQYF
J: TRBJ1-1; D: NA; V: TRBV18; CDR3: CASSGSGYTEAFF
J: TRBJ1-1; D: TRBD1; V: TRBV6-5; CDR3: CASSRTGVTTEAFF
J: TRBJ2-1; D: TRBD2; V: TRBV4-3; CDR3: CASSLTSGSHNEQFF
J: TRBJ1-2; D: TRBD1; V: TRBV7-2; CDR3: CASSGPRRQGAHGYTF
J: TRBJ2-7; D: NA; V: TRBV11-3; CDR3: CASSAGGRSEQYF
J: TRBJ2-2; D: NA; V: TRBV29-1; CDR3: CSVARVTGELFF
J: TRBJ2-5; D: NA; V: TRBV12-3/TRBV12-4; CDR3: CATGLWVEETQYF
J: TRBJ2-3; D: TRBD2; V: TRBV5-1; CDR3: CASSLAGGAGGTDTQYF
J: TRBJ2-1; D: NA; V: TRBV10-2; CDR3: CASSEGSLGEQFF
J: TRBJ2-4; D: NA; V: TRBV7-8; CDR3: CASSLVESHIQYF
J: TRBJ2-7; D: TRBD2; V: TRBV5-4; CDR3: CASSFGGGNSYEQYF
J: TRBJ1-1; D: NA; V: TRBV29-1; CDR3: CSVDTDSEAFF
J: TRBJ2-7; D: TRBD2; V: TRBV3-1/TRBV3-2; CDR3: CASSQESGGFSYEQYF
J: TRBJ1-2; D: NA; V: TRBV5-1; CDR3: CASTETALSYGYTF
J: TRBJ2-1; D: TRBD2; V: TRBV5-1; CDR3: CASSRGEVGPLNEQFF
J: TRBJ1-5; D: NA; V: TRBV5-1; CDR3: CASSLGPGDQPQHF
J: TRBJ1-6; D: NA; V: TRBV7-6; CDR3: CASSLVQGYNSPLHF
J: TRBJ2-7; D: NA; V: TRBV6-6; CDR3: CASNEQGPSYEQYF
J: TRBJ2-7; D: NA; V: TRBV5-6; CDR3: CASSSSYAIYEQYF
J: TRBJ2-5; D: TRBD1; V: TRBV7-7; CDR3: CASSSRAGGSGETQYF
J: TRBJ2-5; D: NA; V: TRBV5-1; CDR3: CASSLTEYQETQYF
J: TRBJ1-2; D: TRBD1; V: TRBV19; CDR3: CASTGTDITHFYGYTF
J: TRBJ2-7; D: NA; V: TRBV7-2; CDR3: CASSLHRSSYEQYF
J: TRBJ1-2; D: NA; V: TRBV18; CDR3: CASSPLLGVDGYTF
J: TRBJ2-7; D: TRBD1; V: TRBV5-4; CDR3: CASNPPGTVNYEQYF
J: TRBJ1-4; D: TRBD1; V: TRBV5-1; CDR3: CASSIGQGATNEKLFF
J: TRBJ1-2; D: TRBD1; V: TRBV6-2/TRBV6-3; CDR3: CASSPARDRTHYTF
J: TRBJ1-3; D: NA; V: TRBV7-3; CDR3: CASSLTPGSGNTIYF
J: TRBJ1-3; D: NA; V: TRBV29-1; CDR3: CSGELMGGNTIYF
J: TRBJ1-3; D: NA; V: TRBV6-5; CDR3: CASSSYTSGNTIYF